This T cell receptor beta chain was sequenced in a study of T cells in localized non-small cell lung cancer. Looked up from germline, CDR1 is MDHEN and CDR2 is SYDVKM. Trimming took 10 bases from V and 5 from J; bases not matched to a gene: 11. The CDR3 has 14 amino acids. Findings and caveats of the study: Exceeding tumor, uninvolved adjacent lung had the highest T cell clonality.

The table came from immunoSEQ multiplex PCR; TCRdb's copy has only in-frame clones and leaves some out. Among around 15,000 clones listed, 90% were seen once. Comments on this clone: The antigen is unknown.

This specimen was peripheral blood mononuclear cells, taken before any cancer treatment. This clonotype originated in a woman aged 40 to 75 with stage III lung adenocarcinoma. This chain connects TRBV28 to TRBJ2-3; 8 bases are shared with TRBD2. CDR3 sequence: CAIHSSGSVDTQYF. Written as DNA, the CDR3 is TGTGCCATCCACTCAAGCGGGAGTGTAGATACGCAGTATTTT. Full variable domain (outside the CDR3, taken from reference TRBV28 and TRBJ2-3): DVKVTQSSRYLVKRTGEKVFLECVQDMDHENMFWYRQDPGLGLRLIYFSYDVKMKEKGDIPEGYSVSREKKERFSLILESASTNQTSMYLCAIHSSGSVDTQYFGPGTRLTVL.